The entry below gives a single TCR beta chain sequence along with its context. This sample is drawn from a study of blood T cell repertoires in COVID-19. Study overall: Donors in the United States, Italy and Spain gave samples during acute or convalescent COVID-19.

Original handling: From reference gene primer amplification, estimates of nucleated cell counts were derived. The table came from immunoSEQ multiplex PCR; TCRdb's copy has only in-frame clones and leaves some out. Clonal size and the V and J genes are those of that table, whereas D and trimming came from the DNA. The table lists more than 70,000 clones, around 84% of them singletons. Looked up from germline, CDR1 is SGHRS and CDR2 is YFSETQ. The CDR3 loop spans 14 amino acids. Between the trimmed V and J ends, which lost 3 bases and 5 bases, there was a span of 12 bases. The genes are TRBV5-1 and TRBJ2-1; D perhaps matches TRBD1 (6 bases). The TCR was taken from a woman older than 75 in a cohort sampled during active or convalescent COVID-19. Sequences were obtained from peripheral blood. CDR3 DNA sequence: TGCGCCAGCAGCTACCCGGGACAACACAATGAGCAGTTCTTC. Amino acids: CASSYPGQHNEQFF.